One and the same sample provided the 17 T cell receptor beta chains below, sequenced in a study of T cell repertoires in cytomegalovirus infection. MiXCR, run by TCRdb on the reads, gives a single entry per CDR3 protein. The sample has fewer than 400,000 distinct CDR3 sequences, less than 20% seen once. Sequencing was performed on PBMCs. The receptors stem from a human donor in good health (CMV status not recorded). Some clones in this sample may be carry-over from other donors' samples.

This chain connects TRBV20-1 to TRBJ2-1; unclear D gene. The V gene's germline CDR1 is DFQATT and CDR2 SNEGSKA (reference sequence). The length of the CDR3 is 15 residues. The V and J ends lost 2 bases and 5 bases respectively, with 16 bases between them. Written as DNA, the CDR3 is TGCAGTGCTAGATACCCCCCGACCATAGACAATGAGCAGTTCTTC. This gives the protein CSARYPPTIDNEQFF.

This clonotype was picked up a small number of times. The chain combines TRBV6-5 with TRBJ2-1; D is perhaps TRBD1 (6 bases). The CDR3 spans 14 residues. Germline CDR1 and CDR2: MNHEY and SVGAGI. Trimming shortened V by 4 bases and J by 2 bases, and 9 bases separated the two germline ends. DNA for the CDR3: TGTGCCAGCAGTTTTAAGGGGGCCTACAATGAGCAGTTCTTC. Protein sequence: CASSFKGAYNEQFF.

This clonotype was seen more than once but under ten times. This chain joins TRBV2 and TRBJ1-1; no definite D call. Germline V gives CDR1 SNHLY, CDR2 FYNNEI. The CDR3 is 13 residues long. Trimming removed 6 bases at V and 2 bases at J, with 10 bases between. In nucleotides, the CDR3 is TGTGCCAGCAGCATCGAGGGTAACACTGAAGCTTTCTTT. Protein: CASSIEGNTEAFF.

This clonotype has at least ten counts. This chain links TRBV7-2 with TRBJ1-5; unclear D gene. V was shortened by 0 bases and J by 0 bases, with 12 bases between the two germline ends. The germline gives CDR1 SGHTA, CDR2 FQGNSA. The CDR3 length is 17 residues. CDR3: CASSLAPARGSNQPQHF. CDR3 bases: TGTGCCAGCAGCTTAGCCCCGGCCCGGGGTAGCAATCAGCCCCAGCATTTT.

The chain recombines TRBV6-5 with TRBJ2-2; 7 nucleotides match TRBD1. After removal of 5 bases from V and 0 bases from J, the junction contained 9 bases not matched to a gene. The CDR3 contains 17 residues. Germline V gene sequence: CDR1 MNHEY, CDR2 SVGAGI. The CDR3 here is CASSQPPGQSNTGELFF. CDR3 nucleotides: TGTGCCAGCAGTCAACCGCCGGGACAGTCGAACACCGGGGAGCTGTTTTTT.

The CDR3 protein is CASSNGLADINEQFF. The DNA of the CDR3 is TGTGCCAGCAGTAACGGACTAGCGGATATCAATGAGCAGTTCTTC. V and J are TRBV9 and TRBJ2-1; 10 bases fit TRBD2. After removal of 5 bases from V and 6 bases from J, the junction contained 8 bases not matched to a gene. The germline V gene has CDR1 SGDLS and CDR2 YYNGEE. The CDR3 is 15 residues long.

The rearrangement joins TRBV5-4 to TRBJ2-7, with 10 bases aligning to TRBD1. V shed 5 bases, J shed 4 bases, and the junction held 9 bases outside the gene matches. Germline-derived CDR1 and CDR2 are SGHNT and YYREEE (reference sequence). This CDR3 is 15 amino acids long. The CDR3 bases are TGTGCCAGCAGACTTCCGGGACAGGGGTTTTACGAGCAGTACTTC. It is translated as CASRLPGQGFYEQYF.

This clonotype came up a few times. The chain employs TRBV6-1 and TRBJ2-2; D ambiguous. The CDR3 runs to 14 residues. Germline lookup yields CDR1 MNHNS and CDR2 SASEGT. Trimming left V 6 bases short and J 5 bases short, with 13 bases between. CDR3: CASRRLPRTGELFF. The CDR3 nucleotides are TGTGCCAGCAGAAGACTCCCGCGGACCGGGGAGCTGTTTTTT.

This clonotype appeared a few times. V usage is TRBV7-2 and J usage is TRBJ1-2; a possible D gene is TRBD1 (6 bases). This CDR3 is 16 amino acids long. Germline CDR1 is SGHTA and CDR2 is FQGNSA. The V end lost 1 base, the J end lost 0 bases, and 12 bases lay between the germline ends. CDR3 loop: CASSLGGGGPNYGYTF. The DNA for the CDR3 is TGTGCCAGCAGCTTAGGAGGGGGGGGGCCTAACTATGGCTACACCTTC.

In this sample, this clonotype turned up a few times. The chain employs TRBV6-1 and TRBJ2-7; D is possibly TRBD2 (5 bases). With 1 base removed from V and 3 bases from J, the gap between germline ends came to 16 bases. The CDR3 sequence is 16 residues long. Looked up from germline, CDR1 is MNHNS and CDR2 is SASEGT. The CDR3 region is CASSEGRQLFDYEQYF. CDR3 in DNA: TGTGCCAGCAGTGAAGGGAGGCAGTTGTTCGACTACGAGCAGTACTTC.

The table lists this clonotype with a few counts. This sequence joins TRBV9 and TRBJ2-1; D tentatively fits TRBD1 or TRBD2 (5 bases each). The V end lost 4 bases, the J end lost 5 bases, and 16 bases lay between the germline ends. Germline CDR1 is SGDLS and CDR2 is YYNGEE. This CDR3 contains 15 residues. The CDR3 spells CASSPGTPNHNEQFF. CDR3 bases: TGTGCCAGCAGCCCGGGGACCCCCAACCACAATGAGCAGTTCTTC.

In this sample, this clonotype turned up a few times. The chain links TRBV25-1 to TRBJ2-1; a weak D match, TRBD2 (6 bases). The V gene's germline CDR1 is MGHDK and CDR2 SYGVNS. V gave up 7 bases and J gave up 2 bases, with 18 bases separating them. This CDR3 comprises 16 residues. Here the CDR3 DNA reads TGTGCCAGCATCAGTTCGGAGGGAGTCGCCTACAATGAGCAGTTCTTC. Translating it yields CASISSEGVAYNEQFF. The whole variable domain, remainder taken from reference TRBV25-1 and TRBJ2-1, is EADIYQTPRYLVIGTGKKITLECSQTMGHDKMYWYQQDPGMELHLIHYSYGVNSTEKGDLSSESTVSRIRTEHFPLTLESARPSHTSQYLCASISSEGVAYNEQFFGPGTRLTVL.

This clonotype was recorded a few times. This rearrangement joins TRBV7-2 to TRBJ2-5; the D call may be TRBD1 or TRBD2 (6 bases each). The CDR3 is 16 amino acids. V shed 5 bases and J shed 2 bases, with 18 bases lying between them. Germline V CDR1 and CDR2: SGHTA, FQGNSA. The CDR3 spells CASSPVSGARQETQYF. The CDR3 DNA follows: TGTGCCAGCAGCCCGGTTTCGGGGGCTAGACAAGAGACCCAGTACTTC.

In this sample, this clonotype turned up many times. The chain is built from TRBV7-2 and TRBJ1-1, with D perhaps TRBD1 (5 bases). Looked up from germline, CDR1 is SGHTA and CDR2 is FQGNSA. The CDR3 has 13 amino acids. V was cut by 5 bases and J by 2 bases, with 9 bases left in between. Written as DNA, the CDR3 is TGTGCCAGCAGCAGACAGATAAACACTGAAGCTTTCTTT. Protein sequence: CASSRQINTEAFF.

This clonotype was detected ten times or more. The chain joins TRBV3-1 to TRBJ1-1; 7 positions agree with TRBD1. Germline CDR1 and CDR2: LGHDT and YNNKEL (reference sequence). The CDR3 has 14 residues. J was trimmed by 0 bases and V by 4 bases; bases with no gene match: 2. The CDR3 protein is CASSPTGLNTEAFF. The CDR3 DNA follows: TGTGCCAGCAGCCCGACAGGGTTGAACACTGAAGCTTTCTTT.

CDR3 DNA: TGCGCCAGCAGCACAGGGGGGACCGGGGAGCTGTTTTTT. Translation gives CASSTGGTGELFF. This chain uses TRBV5-1 with TRBJ2-2, with TRBD1 matching 8 bases. This CDR3 comprises 13 residues. J lost 5 bases, V lost 4 bases, and 1 base had no gene match. The germline V gene encodes CDR1 SGHRS and CDR2 YFSETQ.

The V gene is TRBV7-6, the J gene TRBJ2-7; TRBD2 is a possible D gene (6 bases). CDR1 is SGHVS and CDR2 is FNYEAQ in the germline V gene. CDR3 length equals 14 residues. V lost 0 bases, J lost 7 bases, and 13 bases lay in between. The CDR3 DNA reads as TGTGCCAGCAGCTTAGCTCGGGTCGCGGGGGAGCAGTACTTC. Translating gives CASSLARVAGEQYF.